Shown below are 16 T cell receptor beta chains from a single sample sequenced in a study of identical twins. Using its own MiXCR run on the 5' RACE reads, TCRdb lists one record per CDR3 protein. The sample lists nearly 200,000 distinct CDR3 sequences, about a sixth seen once, with 40% to 45% in the top ten. These data also featured in a second study, about T cells expressing NK-cell markers.

Input material: CD8+ T cells sorted from blood. These receptor sequences come from a woman between 18 and 29 years old in good health.

The rearrangement uses TRBV30 and TRBJ1-2, with D unresolved. The CDR3 has 14 residues. Trimming cost V 6 bases and J 4 bases, with 18 bases left between them. CDR1 is GTSNPN, CDR2 SVGIG, per germline (reference sequence). The CDR3 nucleotides are TGTGCCTGTAATGGTGGGAAGGGCAGCTATGGCTACACCTTC. The encoded protein is CACNGGKGSYGYTF.

This clonotype was observed a handful of times. The V gene is TRBV2, the J gene TRBJ2-1, with D unresolved. Trimming stripped 6 bases from V and 6 bases from J, with 9 bases between. Germline V gene lookup returns CDR1 SNHLY and CDR2 FYNNEI. The length of the CDR3 is 12 residues. Here the CDR3 reads CASRIEPNEQFF. The CDR3 bases are TGTGCCAGCAGAATAGAGCCCAATGAGCAGTTCTTC.

This clonotype has only a few counts. This chain links TRBV12-3 or TRBV12-4 with TRBJ2-3, with a possible D match to TRBD1 (6 bases). Trimming removed 6 bases from V and 3 bases from J, with 19 bases in between. This CDR3 contains 16 residues. The DNA of the CDR3 is TGTGCCAGCAGCCCTAGGGGGTTTTCATGGACAGATACGCAGTATTTT. It codes for CASSPRGFSWTDTQYF.

V and J are TRBV3-1 and TRBJ2-7; D is perhaps TRBD2 (5 bases). Germline-derived CDR1 and CDR2 are LGHDT and YNNKEL (reference sequence). V was trimmed by 6 bases and J by 0 bases, leaving 12 bases between them. The CDR3 consists of 14 residues. The CDR3, as DNA: TGTGCCAGCAGTTCTTTAGCGTTCTCCTACGAGCAGTACTTC. Its translation is CASSSLAFSYEQYF.

This clonotype is a singleton in its sample. The chain is built from TRBV5-8 and TRBJ1-5; the D is unclear. Trimming left V 2 bases short and J 5 bases short, with 5 bases between. The CDR3 loop spans 12 amino acids. Germline V gene sequence: CDR1 SGHTS, CDR2 YDEGEE. The CDR3 is CASSLRDQPQHF. Written as DNA, the CDR3 is TGTGCCAGCAGCTTAAGGGATCAGCCCCAGCATTTT.

The rearrangement links TRBV5-1 to TRBJ2-7; the D is unclear. V lost 0 bases to trimming and J lost 2 bases, with 12 bases between them. Germline-derived CDR1 and CDR2 are SGHRS and YFSETQ. The CDR3 consists of 15 residues. CDR3 region: CASSLETPLPYEQYF. In DNA, the CDR3 is TGCGCCAGCAGCTTGGAGACACCACTCCCCTACGAGCAGTACTTC.

This clonotype was counted between two and nine times. The chain recombines TRBV7-2 with TRBJ2-3; D tentatively reads TRBD1 or TRBD2 (5 bases each). Between the trimmed V and J ends, which lost 4 bases and 3 bases, there was a span of 20 bases. CDR1 is SGHTA and CDR2 is FQGNSA in the germline V gene. The CDR3 has 17 residues. The CDR3 here is CASSYSLSGGGTDTQYF. CDR3 bases: TGTGCCAGCAGCTACTCCTTGAGTGGGGGTGGAACAGATACGCAGTATTTT.

This clonotype has a handful of counts. The rearrangement uses TRBV11-2 and TRBJ2-2; the D call may be TRBD1 or TRBD2 (5 bases each). CDR3 length equals 12 residues. CDR1 and CDR2 (germline): SGHAT, FQNNGV. The V end was cut by 10 bases, the J end by 6 bases, with 12 bases between. The CDR3 here is CATKQEAGELFF. CDR3 nucleotide sequence: TGTGCCACTAAACAGGAGGCCGGGGAGCTGTTTTTT. The complete variable domain, with remaining parts taken from reference TRBV11-2 and TRBJ2-2, reads EAGVAQSPRYKIIEKRQSVAFWCNPISGHATLYWYQQILGQGPKLLIQFQNNGVVDDSQLPKDRFSAERLKGVDSTLKIQPAKLEDSAVYLCATKQEAGELFFGEGSRLTVL.

This clonotype was seen repeatedly, ten times or more. The chain recombines TRBV29-1 with TRBJ2-7, with TRBD1 matching over 7 bases. The CDR3 runs 13 residues. The trim removed 5 bases at V and 0 bases at J, leaving 4 bases unmatched. Germline values: CDR1 SQVTM, CDR2 ANQGSEA. The CDR3 spells CSVRRDSSYEQYF. The CDR3 DNA reads TGCAGCGTTCGACGGGACAGCTCCTACGAGCAGTACTTC.

The gene calls are TRBV15 and TRBJ1-5; no clear D. V was shortened by 1 base and J by 4 bases, with 8 bases between the two germline ends. The CDR3 spans 14 residues. CDR1 LNHNV and CDR2 YYDKDF come from the germline V gene (reference sequence). In DNA, the CDR3 is TGTGCCACCAGCAGAGGCGGAGGGAATCAGCCCCAGCATTTT. Encoded protein: CATSRGGGNQPQHF.

The genes are TRBV6-2 or TRBV6-3 and TRBJ2-3; tentatively, D is TRBD1 (6 bases). The V gene's germline CDR1 is MNHEY and CDR2 SVGEGT. Between the trimmed V and J ends, which lost 11 bases and 3 bases, there was a span of 15 bases. There are 13 residues in the CDR3. This chain's CDR3 is CAGSKGQTDTQYF. The DNA of the CDR3 is TGTGCCGGGAGTAAGGGACAAACAGATACGCAGTATTTT.

The genes are TRBV7-9 and TRBJ2-1; D not certain. CDR1 is SEHNR, CDR2 FQNEAQ, per germline (reference sequence). The CDR3 has 15 residues. Trimming stripped 5 bases from V and 3 bases from J, with 14 bases between. CDR3 amino acids: CASSQGPRSYNEQFF. The CDR3 bases are TGTGCCAGCAGCCAAGGACCGCGGAGCTACAATGAGCAGTTCTTC.

This clonotype turned up a few times. The chain has TRBV12-3 or TRBV12-4 and TRBJ2-1; 8 bases line up with TRBD2. J gave up 3 bases and V 7 bases, and 17 bases lay outside the gene matches. The CDR3 length is 18 residues. The CDR3 protein is CASTLGNLVSGIYNEQFF. DNA of the CDR3: TGTGCCAGCACCCTGGGGAATTTGGTTAGCGGGATCTACAATGAGCAGTTCTTC.

Only a few counts were recorded for this clonotype. The V gene is TRBV12-3 or TRBV12-4, the J gene TRBJ2-5, with 8 bases matching TRBD2. V gave up 4 bases and J gave up 5 bases; unmatched junction bases: 6. This CDR3 spans 14 amino acids. The CDR3 loop reads CASSSLAGSETQYF. CDR3 in DNA: TGTGCCAGCAGTTCTTTAGCGGGGAGTGAGACCCAGTACTTC.

This chain connects TRBV7-8 to TRBJ2-3; 12 bases match TRBD2. There are 18 residues in the CDR3. V dropped 5 bases and J dropped 5; count of bases not matched to a gene: 14. From germline, CDR1 is SGHVS and CDR2 FQNEAQ. CDR3 sequence reads: CASSPGRSSGGAIDTQYF. The CDR3 DNA reads TGTGCCAGCAGCCCAGGGCGGTCTAGCGGGGGGGCCATAGATACGCAGTATTTT.

This clonotype was seen a few times. This chain uses TRBV9 with TRBJ1-3, with D maybe TRBD1 (5 bases). This CDR3 comprises 19 residues. V was trimmed by 4 bases and J by 0 bases, leaving 23 bases between them. CDR1 and CDR2 (germline): SGDLS, YYNGEE. The CDR3 protein is CASSLPIGDADFSGNTIYF. CDR3 sequence (DNA): TGTGCCAGCAGCCTTCCCATAGGGGACGCAGATTTCTCTGGAAACACCATATATTTT.